The rows below give T cell receptor beta chains drawn from one sample of a study of blood T cell repertoires in COVID-19. The table came from immunoSEQ multiplex PCR; TCRdb's copy has only in-frame clones and leaves some out. This sample has roughly 300,000 clones; just over 85% occur once, and the top ten carry around 4.4%. The material sequenced was PBMCs or T cells enriched from blood (not recorded which). Receptors originate from a woman in her thirties or forties with acute COVID-19. Both conserved end residues are part of each CDR3. D genes are given only for firm matches. The size entry is marked missing in some rows and otherwise reads once, few, many or a size class.

d_call	clone_size	j_call	v_call	cdr3_nt	cdr3_aa
.	.	TRBJ1-2	TRBV27	TGTGCCAGCAGTCCCCATCCGACTATAACGGGCTACACCTTC	CASSPHPTITGYTF
.	.	TRBJ1-2	TRBV14	TGTGCCAGCAGCGACGTGGGAGCTCTCGGCTATGGCTACACCTTC	CASSDVGALGYGYTF
TRBD2	few	TRBJ2-7	TRBV5-8	TGTGCCAGCAGCTTCGGACTAGCGCGGATTGTTGCTCGGGAGCAGTACTTC	CASSFGLARIVAREQYF
TRBD2	.	TRBJ2-7	TRBV7-8	TGTGCCAGCAGCCGAGCCGGGAGGGCCGGATACGAGCAGTACTTC	CASSRAGRAGYEQYF
TRBD2	.	TRBJ2-3	TRBV10-3	TGTGCCATCAGTGAGGCTAGCGGGAGGATGACAGATACGCAGTATTTT	CAISEASGRMTDTQYF
.	.	TRBJ2-4	TRBV19	TGTGCCAGTAGTAACCGACTTCCAGGGATGGACATTCAGTACTTC	CASSNRLPGMDIQYF
TRBD1	.	TRBJ1-5	TRBV7-2	TGTGCCAGCAGCCCGAGGGGGCAGAGCAATCAGCCCCAGCATTTT	CASSPRGQSNQPQHF
TRBD1	.	TRBJ1-4	TRBV4-3	TGCGCCAGCAGCCGCACCCGGCCCCCGGGACAGGGGAATGAAAAACTGTTTTTT	CASSRTRPPGQGNEKLFF
TRBD1	once	TRBJ2-7	TRBV5-1	TGCGCCAGCAGCCGGGGACAGGGCTACGAGCAGTACTTC	CASSRGQGYEQYF
TRBD1	.	TRBJ1-1	TRBV7-9	TGTGCCAGCAGCTTACCGGGACAGGGGAAGAACACTGAAGCTTTCTTT	CASSLPGQGKNTEAFF
.	.	TRBJ1-4	TRBV3-1/TRBV3-2	TGTGCCAGCAGCCAGGGACTCCCTGGGGAAAAACTGTTTTTT	CASSQGLPGEKLFF
TRBD1	.	TRBJ1-2	TRBV28	TGTGCCAGCAGTTCGGCAGGGACAGACTACGGCTACACCTTC	CASSSAGTDYGYTF
TRBD1	.	TRBJ2-2	TRBV5-1	TGCGCCACCAAGACAGGGGGCGATGCCGGGGAGCTGTTTTTT	CATKTGGDAGELFF
TRBD1	.	TRBJ1-5	TRBV28	TGTGCCAGCACAATCAGGGGGCCGAATCAGCCCCAGCATTTT	CASTIRGPNQPQHF
.	.	TRBJ2-5	TRBV2	TGTGCCAGCAGCCGAAAGGGGAAAGAGACCCAGTACTTC	CASSRKGKETQYF
TRBD1	.	TRBJ1-1	TRBV19	TGTGCCAGTAGTATGTCCACAGGGGGCGTAGACACTGAAGCTTTCTTT	CASSMSTGGVDTEAFF
TRBD2	.	TRBJ2-5	TRBV27	TGTGCCAGCAAACTAGCGGGGGGGCGAGAGACCCAGTACTTC	CASKLAGGRETQYF
.	.	TRBJ2-3	TRBV24-1	TGTGCCACCAGTGATTTCGGAGGGGGCGCGTCAGATACGCAGTATTTT	CATSDFGGGASDTQYF
.	.	TRBJ2-7	TRBV6-1	TGTGCCAGCAGTGAACGGCCTGGGGTAGGGGTCCCCTACGAGCAGTACTTC	CASSERPGVGVPYEQYF
TRBD1	.	TRBJ2-7	TRBV10-3	TGTGCCATCAGTGAGGGACAGGGGGGATACGAGCAGTACTTC	CAISEGQGGYEQYF
.	.	TRBJ2-4	TRBV5-8	TGTGCCGCGCGCAGGGAAGCCAAAAACATTCAGTACTTC	CAARREAKNIQYF
.	.	TRBJ1-2	TRBV9	TGTGCCAGCAGCCCCCGAGCGTGGCAGGGGTATGGCTACACCTTC	CASSPRAWQGYGYTF
TRBD1	few	TRBJ1-6	TRBV18	TGTGCCAGCTCACCTACACCCTCCGGGACAGGGGGCCCCCTCCACTTT	CASSPTPSGTGGPLHF
.	.	TRBJ2-7	TRBV2	TGTGCCAGCACCGGGAGCGGCAACGAGCAGTACTTC	CASTGSGNEQYF
.	once	TRBJ1-2	TRBV6-2/TRBV6-3	TGTGCCAGCAGTTACTCAACAGGCATACTTCGCTATGGCTACACCTTC	CASSYSTGILRYGYTF
TRBD1	.	TRBJ1-2	TRBV28	TGTGCCAGCAGTTTATCAGGGCAGGGGGTTCCGTGGAGCACCTTC	CASSLSGQGVPWSTF
TRBD2	.	TRBJ2-3	TRBV6-5	TGTGCCAGCAGTATAGCGGGAGGGAGGACAGATACGCAGTATTTT	CASSIAGGRTDTQYF
.	.	TRBJ1-2	TRBV18	TGTGCCAGCTCACCCCCCGCGGGGTTGGGCTACACCTTC	CASSPPAGLGYTF
.	once	TRBJ1-5	TRBV7-2	TGTGCCAGCAGCCTAAGTCCAGGGGACGGGCCCCAGCATTTT	CASSLSPGDGPQHF
TRBD2	.	TRBJ2-7	TRBV19	TGTGCCAGTAGCTGGACTAGCGGCCCTTTCGAGCAGTACTTC	CASSWTSGPFEQYF
TRBD1	few	TRBJ1-6	TRBV7-8	TGTGCCAGCAGCTTATTTTTATCCGGGACAGCTAATTCACCCCTCCACTTT	CASSLFLSGTANSPLHF
TRBD1	.	TRBJ1-4	TRBV7-8	TGTGCCAGCAGTAATGCAGGGGGCGGTGAAAAACTGTTTTTT	CASSNAGGGEKLFF
.	.	TRBJ1-2	TRBV2	TGTGCCAGCAGGGCAAATACCCAGGGTACCTATGGCTACACCTTC	CASRANTQGTYGYTF
TRBD1	.	TRBJ1-2	TRBV27	TGTGCCAGCAGTTTATCGCCCCGGACAGGGGTAGGCTACACCTTC	CASSLSPRTGVGYTF
.	.	TRBJ1-5	TRBV11-2	TGTGCCAGCAGCCCAGGATCCTCAAGGAGCAATCAGCCCCAGCATTTT	CASSPGSSRSNQPQHF
.	few	TRBJ1-6	TRBV10-1	TGCGCCAGCAATGCAACAGGGCGGCGGTCACCCCTCCACTTT	CASNATGRRSPLHF
.	.	TRBJ2-7	TRBV6-2/TRBV6-3	TGTGCCAGCAGTTACTCGATTGGGGCCGGGGGCGAGCAGTACTTC	CASSYSIGAGGEQYF
.	.	TRBJ2-1	TRBV5-6	TGTGCCAGCAGCTTGATCGGGAATAATGGTGGGGATCGGTACAATGAGCAGTTCTTC	CASSLIGNNGGDRYNEQFF
TRBD1	.	TRBJ2-1	TRBV2	TGTGCCAGCACGAGGCCGGGACAGGGCCTTCAAGGAGGGCAGTTCTTC	CASTRPGQGLQGGQFF
.	.	TRBJ1-6	TRBV27	TGTGCCAGCAGTTTCAGTAATTCACCCCTCCACTTT	CASSFSNSPLHF
.	few	TRBJ1-1	TRBV7-8	TGTGCCAGCAGCTTAGCATTTGGACAGTCAAACACTGAAGCTTTCTTT	CASSLAFGQSNTEAFF
.	.	TRBJ2-1	TRBV5-8	TGTGCCAGCAGCCCCCGAGGAGGGGCCAGAAATGAGCAGTTCTTC	CASSPRGGARNEQFF
TRBD2	.	TRBJ2-2	TRBV9	TGTGCCAGCAGCGTAGATAGGACTAGCGGGAGCGTTCCGGGGGAGCTGTTTTTT	CASSVDRTSGSVPGELFF